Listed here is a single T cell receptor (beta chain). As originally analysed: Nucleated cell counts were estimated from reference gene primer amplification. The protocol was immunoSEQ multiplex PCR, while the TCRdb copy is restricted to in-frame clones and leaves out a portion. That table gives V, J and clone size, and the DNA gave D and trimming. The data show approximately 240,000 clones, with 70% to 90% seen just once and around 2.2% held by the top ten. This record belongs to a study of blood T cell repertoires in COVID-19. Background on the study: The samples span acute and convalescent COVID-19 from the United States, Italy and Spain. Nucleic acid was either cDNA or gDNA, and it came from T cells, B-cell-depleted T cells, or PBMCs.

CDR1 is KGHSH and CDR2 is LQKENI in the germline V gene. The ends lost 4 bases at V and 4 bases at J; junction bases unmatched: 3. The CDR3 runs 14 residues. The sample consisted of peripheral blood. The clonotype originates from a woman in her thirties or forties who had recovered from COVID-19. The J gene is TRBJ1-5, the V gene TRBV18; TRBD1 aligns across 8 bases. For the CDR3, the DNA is TGTGCCAGCTCACAAGGACAGGGAAATCAGCCCCAGCATTTT. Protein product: CASSQGQGNQPQHF.